The 29 T cell receptor beta chains below were found in one sample sequenced in a study of shared clonotypes between healthy human individuals. Clones were sequenced by immunoSEQ multiplex PCR, and TCRdb holds only the in-frame ones, with some missing. The table lists about 120,000 clones, under 70% of them singletons. Sequencing was carried out using memory CD8+ T cells sorted from blood. The subset: CD45RO+ cells pooled with CCR7-negative TemRA cells. These receptors all come from a woman in her twenties or thirties in good health.

The rearrangement joins TRBV15 to TRBJ1-3; D ambiguous. This CDR3 region has 16 residues. The germline gives CDR1 LNHNV, CDR2 YYDKDF (reference sequence). V was pared by 0 bases and J by 0 bases, with 9 bases between. As DNA, the CDR3 is TGTGCCACCAGCAGAGAAACGACGGGCTCTGGAAACACCATATATTTT. Residues: CATSRETTGSGNTIYF.

This clone has a handful of counts. The same CDR3 also results from other DNA sequences found in this sample. V and J are TRBV6-4 and TRBJ2-2; 12 bases agree with TRBD2. Germline trimming cut 0 bases from V and 7 bases from J; bases unmatched to any gene: 0. CDR3 size: 15 residues. The V gene's germline CDR1 is MRHNA and CDR2 SNTAGT. The CDR3 here is CASSDSTSGSGELFF. CDR3 sequence (DNA): TGTGCCAGCAGTGACTCGACTAGCGGGAGCGGGGAGCTGTTTTTT.

This chain joins TRBV28 and TRBJ1-3; perhaps TRBD1 as D (5 bases). Between the trimmed V and J ends, which lost 1 base and 4 bases, there was a span of 8 bases. The CDR3 length is 14 residues. Germline V gene lookup returns CDR1 MDHEN and CDR2 SYDVKM. The CDR3: CASSLSWGGNTIYF. In DNA form, the CDR3 reads TGTGCCAGCAGTTTATCTTGGGGGGGAAACACCATATATTTT.

This CDR3 is CASSIDREDAEQYF. CDR3 bases: TGCGCCAGCAGCATAGACAGGGAAGATGCCGAGCAGTACTTC. The chain couples TRBV5-1 to TRBJ2-7; TRBD1 matches 7 bases. Looked up from germline, CDR1 is SGHRS and CDR2 is YFSETQ. With V trimmed by 4 bases and J by 6 bases, 10 bases remained unmatched. The CDR3 totals 14 residues.

This sequence joins TRBV25-1 and TRBJ2-7, with 7 bases aligning to TRBD1. CDR3 length: 15 residues. Germline V lookup: CDR1 MGHDK, CDR2 SYGVNS. The ends lost 4 bases at V and 1 base at J; junction bases unmatched: 7. The CDR3 region is CASSVPRDSSYEQYF. As DNA, the CDR3 is TGTGCCAGCAGTGTACCCCGGGACAGTTCCTACGAGCAGTACTTC.

The genes are TRBV5-4 and TRBJ1-3; D remains unclear. CDR3 length: 14 amino acids. CDR1 SGHNT and CDR2 YYREEE come from the germline V gene (reference sequence). The germline V and J ends were trimmed by 0 bases and 3 bases, with 7 bases remaining between them. CDR3 sequence (DNA): TGTGCCAGCAGCTTGGCTGGGAGTGGAAACACCATATATTTT. It encodes CASSLAGSGNTIYF.

Remarks on this clone: A far larger clone differs by one base, so this is likely a read error. This chain connects TRBV4-2 to TRBJ2-7, with D perhaps TRBD1 or TRBD2 (5 bases each). The V gene's germline CDR1 is LGHNA and CDR2 YNFKEQ. Between the trimmed V and J ends, which lost 4 bases and 3 bases, there was a span of 10 bases. CDR3 length: 13 amino acids. The CDR3 spells CASSPGTNYEQYF. CDR3 DNA: TGTGCCAGCAGCCCCGGGACCAACTACGAGCAGTACTTC.

The rearrangement links TRBV5-4 to TRBJ1-1; D is unresolved. Trimming pared 4 bases from V and 1 base from J, leaving 11 bases between. The germline gives CDR1 SGHNT, CDR2 YYREEE (reference sequence). The CDR3 covers 14 residues. CDR3 sequence: CASSQTPTNTEAFF. For the CDR3, the DNA is TGTGCCAGCAGCCAGACACCTACGAACACTGAAGCTTTCTTT.

The CDR3 DNA sequence: TGCAGCGTTGATCCACCCTTTCCCCAGCTTGGAAAAGAGACCCAGTACTTC. This codes for CSVDPPFPQLGKETQYF. This chain connects TRBV29-1 to TRBJ2-5; D is unclear. The V gene lost 3 bases and the J gene lost 3 bases, with 23 bases spanning the gap. The CDR3 is made up of 17 amino acids. Germline CDR1 and CDR2: SQVTM and ANQGSEA.

This sequence joins TRBV28 and TRBJ2-7; TRBD2 matches 10 bases. V shed 3 bases, J shed 4 bases, and the junction held 21 bases outside the gene matches. This CDR3 is built from 20 residues. CDR1 MDHEN and CDR2 SYDVKM come from the germline V gene. Written as DNA, the CDR3 is TGTGCCAGCAGTTTTCCGACAGCGGGAGGGTCTTATGCGATGTGGTACGAGCAGTACTTC. It translates to CASSFPTAGGSYAMWYEQYF.

The chain employs TRBV11-3 and TRBJ1-2; 7 bases align to TRBD1. The ends lost 1 base at V and 8 bases at J; junction bases unmatched: 4. Germline assignment: CDR1 SGHNT and CDR2 YENEEA. The CDR3 has 13 amino acids. This CDR3 reads CASSLGTGWGYTF. CDR3 in DNA: TGTGCCAGCAGCTTAGGGACAGGTTGGGGCTACACCTTC.

J is TRBJ2-1 and V is TRBV15, with D maybe TRBD2 (6 bases). With 0 bases removed from V and 3 bases from J, the gap between germline ends came to 12 bases. CDR1 LNHNV and CDR2 YYDKDF come from the germline V gene (reference sequence). The CDR3 contains 16 residues. CDR3 bases: TGTGCCACCAGCAGAGATCGGAACGGGGGCTACAATGAGCAGTTCTTC. Translating it yields CATSRDRNGGYNEQFF.

This clone was observed a few times. The chain joins TRBV6-4 to TRBJ2-1; no reliable D call. The V gene lost 4 bases and the J gene lost 4 bases, with 8 bases spanning the gap. This CDR3 has 13 amino acids. Germline V gene sequence: CDR1 MRHNA, CDR2 SNTAGT. For the CDR3, the DNA is TGTGCCAGCAGTGCGGACGAATACAATGAGCAGTTCTTC. As protein: CASSADEYNEQFF.

The chain has TRBV6-6 and TRBJ1-5, with TRBD1 identical over 9 bases. Per germline, CDR1 MNHNY and CDR2 SVGAGI (reference sequence). V dropped 3 bases and J dropped 6; count of bases not matched to a gene: 9. The CDR3 loop spans 16 amino acids. The CDR3 sequence is CASSYKTGGIGQPQHF. CDR3 DNA sequence: TGTGCCAGCAGTTATAAAACAGGGGGCATAGGTCAGCCCCAGCATTTT.

V and J are TRBV6-5 and TRBJ1-2; D is perhaps TRBD1 (5 bases). From germline, CDR1 is MNHEY and CDR2 SVGAGI. CDR3 length: 14 residues. V dropped 5 bases and J dropped 5 bases, with 15 bases sitting between them. The CDR3 DNA sequence: TGTGCCAGCAGTCTTGACCCAGGGATATATGGCTACACCTTC. This translates into CASSLDPGIYGYTF.

This clone was picked up a small number of times. The CDR3 protein is CASSRAYSSYNEQFF. In DNA form, the CDR3 reads TGTGCCAGCAGCCGAGCGTATAGCTCCTACAATGAGCAGTTCTTC. The rearrangement joins TRBV11-2 to TRBJ2-1; D is ambiguous. The CDR3 has 15 amino acids. Germline V lookup: CDR1 SGHAT, CDR2 FQNNGV. Trimming cost V 5 bases and J 0 bases, with 11 bases left between them.

In this sample, this clone turned up a few times. This chain joins TRBV5-6 and TRBJ1-5; maybe TRBD1 (5 bases). There are 14 residues in the CDR3. Trimming shortened V by 4 bases and J by 7 bases, and 15 bases separated the two germline ends. The germline V gene encodes CDR1 SGHDT and CDR2 YYEEEE. The CDR3 spells CASSGDGGLQPQHF. CDR3 sequence (DNA): TGTGCCAGCAGCGGGGACGGAGGACTGCAGCCCCAGCATTTT.

The chain has TRBV7-8 and TRBJ1-5, with D unresolved. This CDR3 contains 16 residues. Germline V gives CDR1 SGHVS, CDR2 FQNEAQ. Trimming took 5 bases from V and 0 from J, leaving 14 bases between them. CDR3 sequence (DNA): TGTGCCAGCAGCCCTTTGGTGATTTATAGCAATCAGCCCCAGCATTTT. It specifies CASSPLVIYSNQPQHF.

The CDR3 here is CASSRFQGIRTEAFF. CDR3 coding DNA: TGTGCCAGCAGCAGATTTCAGGGTATTCGAACTGAAGCTTTCTTT. This chain joins TRBV9 and TRBJ1-1; D may be TRBD1 (5 bases). CDR3 length: 15 amino acids. Germline lookup yields CDR1 SGDLS and CDR2 YYNGEE. Trimming took 4 bases from V and 5 from J, leaving 18 bases between them.

The chain recombines TRBV11-2 with TRBJ2-3; D not resolved. The length of the CDR3 is 12 residues. Between the trimmed V and J ends, which lost 5 bases and 2 bases, there was a span of 5 bases. Germline V gene sequence: CDR1 SGHAT, CDR2 FQNNGV. CDR3 sequence: CASSPHTDTQYF. The CDR3 nucleotides are TGTGCCAGCAGCCCACACACAGATACGCAGTATTTT.

This rearrangement joins TRBV6-1 to TRBJ2-2; 7 positions agree with TRBD1. This CDR3 has 20 amino acids. The ends lost 2 bases at V and 1 base at J; junction bases unmatched: 16. Germline V gene sequence: CDR1 MNHNS, CDR2 SASEGT. CDR3 amino acids: CASSELNYRGVSWNTGELFF. CDR3 nucleotides: TGTGCCAGCAGTGAATTAAATTACAGGGGCGTTAGTTGGAACACCGGGGAGCTGTTTTTT.

By share of the sample, this clone is medium-sized. The chain has TRBV15 and TRBJ2-7; 8 bases are shared with TRBD2. The CDR3 contains 15 residues. V lost 5 bases, J lost 5 bases, and 11 bases stayed unmatched. The germline V gene encodes CDR1 LNHNV and CDR2 YYDKDF (reference sequence). The CDR3 loop is CATSPGGSGSDEQYF. As DNA, the CDR3 is TGTGCCACCAGCCCCGGGGGGAGCGGGAGCGACGAGCAGTACTTC.

V gene TRBV6-5 combines with J gene TRBJ2-1; 9 nucleotides line up with TRBD2. The CDR3 covers 15 residues. V shed 7 bases, J shed 5 bases, and the junction held 9 bases outside the gene matches. Germline loops: CDR1 MNHEY, CDR2 SVGAGI. The CDR3 sequence is CASNAGTSPHNEQFF. The DNA of the CDR3 is TGTGCCAGCAATGCCGGGACTAGCCCTCACAATGAGCAGTTCTTC.

The gene calls are TRBV11-2 and TRBJ2-7, with unresolved D. The CDR3 consists of 15 residues. CDR1 and CDR2 from the germline V gene are SGHAT and FQNNGV. Trimming removed 1 base at V and 0 bases at J, with 10 bases between. The CDR3 loop reads CASSLALGSSYEQYF. DNA for the CDR3: TGTGCCAGCAGCTTAGCCCTCGGAAGCTCCTACGAGCAGTACTTC.

The rearrangement uses TRBV18 and TRBJ1-2, with 8 bases lining up with TRBD1. The germline V gene has CDR1 KGHSH and CDR2 LQKENI. The CDR3 loop spans 16 amino acids. V lost 5 bases to trimming and J lost 4 bases; unmatched junction nucleotides: 12. Here the CDR3 reads CASSSILTGVPYGYTF. CDR3 bases: TGTGCCAGCTCATCAATATTGACAGGGGTCCCCTATGGCTACACCTTC.

V gene TRBV11-2 combines with J gene TRBJ1-1; the D gene is possibly TRBD1 (5 bases). The CDR3 covers 16 residues. Germline values: CDR1 SGHAT, CDR2 FQNNGV. V was cut by 2 bases and J by 1 base, with 14 bases left in between. The CDR3 sequence: CASSLSQGIRNTEAFF. The CDR3 coding sequence is TGTGCCAGCAGCTTATCTCAGGGCATCAGGAACACTGAAGCTTTCTTT.

The chain combines TRBV6-1 with TRBJ2-5; D call uncertain. The J call may be incorrect, as the DNA end agrees better with TRBJ2-7. The CDR3 runs 15 residues. Germline V gene lookup returns CDR1 MNHNS and CDR2 SASEGT. The CDR3 region has the DNA TGTGCCAGCAGTGCAAGTCCCGAATCAACCTACGAGCAGTACTTC. Translation: CASSASPESTYEQYF.

Only a few counts were recorded for this clone. The J gene is TRBJ2-5, the V gene TRBV2, with D perhaps matching TRBD1 (5 bases). The J call could be wrong; TRBJ2-7 is a better fit for the DNA end. This CDR3 is built from 13 residues. CDR1 and CDR2 from the germline V gene are SNHLY and FYNNEI. The CDR3 DNA reads as TGTGCCAGCAAGGGGCAAGCGAAGTACGAGCAGTACTTC. Amino acids: CASKGQAKYEQYF.

This chain joins TRBV16 and TRBJ1-1, with D possibly TRBD1 on 5 matching bases. V was pared by 2 bases and J by 0 bases, with 7 bases between. CDR1 and CDR2 from the germline V gene are KGHSY and FQNENV. This CDR3 has 14 amino acids. CDR3 nucleotide sequence: TGTGCCAGCAGCCAACAACAGGTGAACACTGAAGCTTTCTTT. Its protein product is CASSQQQVNTEAFF.